This entry lists 5 T cell receptor beta chains sequenced from one sample in a study of cytomegalovirus exposure and HLA in healthy donors. Sequencing was performed with immunoSEQ multiplex PCR; in TCRdb, only in-frame clones are kept and a portion is missing. Of about 200,000 clones listed, about 79% are singletons. The sequenced material came from PBMCs. Source of these receptors: a woman under 40 in good health and CMV-seropositive.

J is TRBJ2-7 and V is TRBV6-5; TRBD1 might be the D (6 bases). Trimming removed 5 bases at V and 3 bases at J, with 14 bases between. Germline CDR1 is MNHEY and CDR2 is SVGAGI. The CDR3 extends over 14 amino acids. The CDR3 sequence is CASSPGTGSYEQYF. The CDR3 coding sequence is TGTGCCAGCAGTCCCGGTACAGGGAGCTACGAGCAGTACTTC.

The J gene is TRBJ1-1, the V gene TRBV5-6, with 12 bases identical to TRBD1. V lost 4 bases, J lost 4 bases, and 11 bases stayed unmatched. Germline V gene sequence: CDR1 SGHDT, CDR2 YYEEEE. The CDR3 is made up of 17 amino acids. The CDR3 protein is CASSRRGTGGFGTEAFF. Here the CDR3 DNA reads TGTGCCAGCAGCCGGCGGGGGACAGGGGGCTTCGGCACTGAAGCTTTCTTT.

The J gene is TRBJ2-2, the V gene TRBV7-6, with D maybe TRBD2 (6 bases). V lost 7 bases and J lost 3, with 18 bases in between. The V gene's germline CDR1 is SGHVS and CDR2 FNYEAQ. The CDR3 runs to 16 residues. CDR3: CASNFGRERDTGELFF. As DNA, the CDR3 is TGTGCCAGCAATTTCGGGAGAGAAAGGGACACCGGGGAGCTGTTTTTT. The full variable domain, its missing parts supplied by reference TRBV7-6 and TRBJ2-2, is GAGVSQSPRYKVTKRGQDVALRCDPISGHVSLYWYRQALGQGPEFLTYFNYEAQQDKSGLPNDRFSAERPEGSISTLTIQRTEQRDSAMYRCASNFGRERDTGELFFGEGSRLTVL.

The chain is built from TRBV27 and TRBJ2-7; 11 bases match TRBD1. Germline V lookup: CDR1 MNHEY, CDR2 SMNVEV (reference sequence). This CDR3 region has 15 residues. The J segment lost 3 bases and the V segment lost 5 bases, leaving 6 bases of the junction unmatched. The CDR3 DNA reads TGTGCCAGCAGTCGGACAGGGGGCTCCTACTACGAGCAGTACTTC. Translation: CASSRTGGSYYEQYF.

This clone was seen only once. This chain connects TRBV6-5 to TRBJ2-7; perhaps TRBD2 as D (5 bases). Per the germline V gene, CDR1 is MNHEY and CDR2 is SVGAGI. This CDR3 is 14 amino acids long. Deletions cut 0 bases from V and 2 bases from J, with 8 bases between. CDR3 sequence (DNA): TGTGCCAGCAGTTACTCTCGGGAAGCCTACGAGCAGTACTTC. Its translation is CASSYSREAYEQYF.